These 16 T cell receptor beta chains were all obtained from the same sample, sequenced in a study of blood T cell repertoires in COVID-19. TCRdb keeps only in-frame clones here, not all; method: immunoSEQ multiplex PCR. The sample lists about 120,000 clones, about 87% occurring once. The source material was peripheral blood. The receptors originated from a woman between 45 and 60 years old with acute or convalescent COVID-19.

The chain uses TRBV29-1 and TRBJ2-3; possible D gene TRBD1, 5 bases. Trimming stripped 3 bases from V and 2 bases from J, with 9 bases between. This CDR3 is 13 amino acids long. Germline CDR1 and CDR2: SQVTM and ANQGSEA. The CDR3 nucleotides read TGCAGCGTTGATCTGACAGCCACAGATACGCAGTATTTT. Translated: CSVDLTATDTQYF.

CDR3 coding DNA: TGCGCCAGCAGCCCCCGATCTGATAGGAACACTGAAGCTTTCTTT. Its translation: CASSPRSDRNTEAFF. V is TRBV5-1 and J is TRBJ1-1; no reliable D call. Germline V gene lookup returns CDR1 SGHRS and CDR2 YFSETQ. The germline V and J ends were trimmed by 4 bases and 1 base, with 14 bases remaining between them. The CDR3 is 15 amino acids.

The CDR3 region is CASSLAGGPVNEQFF. The DNA for the CDR3 is TGTGCCAGCAGCTTGGCGGGGGGGCCGGTCAATGAGCAGTTCTTC. This chain links TRBV7-2 with TRBJ2-1; the match to TRBD2 covers 9 bases. This CDR3 comprises 15 residues. The germline CDR1 and CDR2 sequences are SGHTA and FQGNSA. The junction had 6 bases not matched to a gene; V was cut back by 3 bases and J by 6 bases.

This chain joins TRBV7-2 and TRBJ1-1; D is ambiguous. CDR1 SGHTA and CDR2 FQGNSA come from the germline V gene. The length of the CDR3 is 12 residues. V was clipped by 5 bases and J by 2 bases, with 6 bases between them. CDR3 DNA sequence: TGTGCCAGCAGCCCATTTAACACTGAAGCTTTCTTT. Translating it yields CASSPFNTEAFF.

The rearrangement uses TRBV5-4 and TRBJ2-3; maybe TRBD2 (7 bases). Trimming removed 2 bases from V and 4 bases from J, with 14 bases in between. From germline, CDR1 is SGHNT and CDR2 YYREEE (reference sequence). The CDR3 totals 15 residues. CDR3 sequence reads: CASSFNTGGSDTQYF. CDR3 DNA: TGTGCCAGCAGCTTTAACACGGGGGGCTCAGATACGCAGTATTTT.

J is TRBJ1-5 and V is TRBV21-1; the table's D gene call, TRBD1, was not cross checked with the DNA. TRBV21-1 is given as a pseudogene. CDR3 length equals 16 residues. The chain's CDR3 is CASSKTGQAGWQPQHF. The CDR3, as DNA: TGTGCCAGCAGCAAAACAGGGCAAGCAGGGTGGCAGCCCCAGCATTTT.

This sequence joins TRBV30 and TRBJ2-2; 10 bases line up with TRBD2. The V and J ends lost 3 bases and 5 bases, in that order; junction bases with no gene match: 6. In germline, CDR1 is GTSNPN, CDR2 SVGIG (reference sequence). The CDR3 covers 15 residues. CDR3 residues: CAWRASGSRTGELFF. The CDR3 nucleotides read TGTGCCTGGAGAGCTAGCGGGAGTAGGACCGGGGAGCTGTTTTTT. The whole variable domain, remainder taken from reference TRBV30 and TRBJ2-2, is SQTIHQWPATLVQPVGSPLSLECTVEGTSNPNLYWYRQAAGRGLQLLFYSVGIGQISSEVPQNLSASRPQDRQFILSSKKLLLSDSGFYLCAWRASGSRTGELFFGEGSRLTVL.

This clone has just one count. This chain connects TRBV10-3 to TRBJ2-1; TRBD2 aligns across 13 bases. V shed 6 bases, J shed 5 bases, and the junction held 7 bases outside the gene matches. From germline, CDR1 is ENHRY and CDR2 SYGVKD. The CDR3 totals 16 residues. The CDR3 DNA sequence: TGTGCCATCAGACCCGGGACTAGCGGGACCAACAATGAGCAGTTCTTC. It yields the protein CAIRPGTSGTNNEQFF.

This chain joins TRBV6-5 and TRBJ1-3, with D unresolved. From germline, CDR1 is MNHEY and CDR2 SVGAGI. The V end lost 7 bases, the J end lost 0 bases, and 7 bases lay between the germline ends. The CDR3 is 13 residues long. The CDR3 spells CASTTTSGNTIYF. CDR3 nucleotides: TGTGCCAGCACCACTACCTCTGGAAACACCATATATTTT.

CDR3 sequence: CASSQEQLNSNQPQHF. Here the CDR3 DNA reads TGCGCCAGCAGCCAAGAACAGCTTAATAGCAATCAGCCCCAGCATTTT. V usage is TRBV4-1 and J usage is TRBJ1-5; no reliable D call. CDR1 is MGHRA, CDR2 YSYEKL, per germline. The CDR3 runs to 16 residues. V was pared by 0 bases and J by 0 bases, with 9 bases between.

The V and J genes are TRBV7-3 and TRBJ1-1; the match to TRBD1 covers 11 bases. The CDR3 extends over 16 amino acids. J lost 0 bases, V lost 8 bases, and 8 bases had no gene match. CDR1 and CDR2 (germline): SGHTA, FQGTGA. The CDR3 region is CASQRTGGSLNTEAFF. The CDR3 nucleotides read TGTGCCAGCCAGAGGACAGGGGGCAGCCTGAACACTGAAGCTTTCTTT.

In this sample, this clone turned up a few times. The rearrangement joins TRBV7-2 to TRBJ1-4; 8 bases agree with TRBD1. The CDR3 spans 14 residues. The junction had 5 bases not matched to a gene; V was cut back by 3 bases and J by 8 bases. Germline CDR1 SGHTA, CDR2 FQGNSA. DNA for the CDR3: TGTGCCAGCAGCTTCGGACAGGGATACGAAAAACTGTTTTTT. Protein sequence: CASSFGQGYEKLFF. The full variable domain, in which reference TRBV7-2 and TRBJ1-4 provide the parts outside the CDR3, is GAGVSQSPSNKVTEKGKDVELRCDPISGHTALYWYRQSLGQGLEFLIYFQGNSAPDKSGLPSDRFSAERTGGSVSTLTIQRTQQEDSAVYLCASSFGQGYEKLFFGSGTQLSVL.

This chain links TRBV6-5 with TRBJ2-2, with D possibly TRBD1 on 6 matching bases. The CDR3 totals 15 residues. Trimming took 8 bases from V and 0 from J, leaving 13 bases between them. Germline-derived CDR1 and CDR2 are MNHEY and SVGAGI. CDR3 in amino acids: CASVKGTTNTGELFF. The CDR3 nucleotides are TGTGCCAGCGTTAAGGGGACAACGAACACCGGGGAGCTGTTTTTT.

The rearrangement links TRBV19 to TRBJ1-5; 10 bases map to TRBD1. V shed 7 bases, J shed 10 bases, and the junction held 10 bases outside the gene matches. There are 14 residues in the CDR3. Germline V lookup: CDR1 LNHDA, CDR2 SQIVND (reference sequence). CDR3 in DNA: TGTGCCAGTACCATGGACAGGGGGTTGATTCCCCAGCATTTT. It encodes CASTMDRGLIPQHF.

The V call is TRBV24-1, the J call TRBJ2-4; the D gene is possibly TRBD1 (6 bases). The germline V gene encodes CDR1 KGHDR and CDR2 SFDVKD. The V end was cut by 3 bases, the J end by 0 bases, with 14 bases between. This CDR3 comprises 17 residues. In DNA, the CDR3 is TGTGCCACCAGTGATAGAACAGGGATACTAGCCAAAAACATTCAGTACTTC. It codes for CATSDRTGILAKNIQYF.

CDR3 nucleotide sequence: TGTGCCAGTAGTATAGATAATCCTAGCGGGATTTACGAGCAGTACTTC. Residues: CASSIDNPSGIYEQYF. The V gene is TRBV19, the J gene TRBJ2-7; 9 bases map to TRBD2. Germline assignment: CDR1 LNHDA and CDR2 SQIVND (reference sequence). V shed 0 bases and J 4 bases; nucleotides not matched to a gene: 7. The length of the CDR3 is 16 residues.